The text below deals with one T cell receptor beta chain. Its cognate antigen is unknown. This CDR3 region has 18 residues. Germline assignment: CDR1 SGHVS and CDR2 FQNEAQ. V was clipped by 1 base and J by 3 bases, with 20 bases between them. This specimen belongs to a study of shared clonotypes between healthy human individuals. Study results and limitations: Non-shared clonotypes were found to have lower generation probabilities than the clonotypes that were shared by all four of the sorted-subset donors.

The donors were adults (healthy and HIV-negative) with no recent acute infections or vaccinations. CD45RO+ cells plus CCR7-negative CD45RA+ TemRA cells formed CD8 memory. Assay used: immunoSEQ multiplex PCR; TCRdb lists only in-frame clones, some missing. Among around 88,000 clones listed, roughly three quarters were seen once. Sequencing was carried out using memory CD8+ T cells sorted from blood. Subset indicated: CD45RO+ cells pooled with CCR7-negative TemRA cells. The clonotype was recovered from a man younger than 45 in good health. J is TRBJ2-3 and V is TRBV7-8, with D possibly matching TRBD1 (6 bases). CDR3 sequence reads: CASSLVQLPGASTDTQYF. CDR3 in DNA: TGTGCCAGCAGCTTAGTCCAGCTTCCAGGGGCGTCTACAGATACGCAGTATTTT.